A single sample is the source of the 8 T cell receptor beta chains below, sequenced in a study of blood T cell repertoires in COVID-19. This table comes from immunoSEQ multiplex PCR, and its TCRdb copy is limited to in-frame clones, with some not included. The sample yields roughly 100,000 clones, roughly 82% seen once. The sequencing sample was made of peripheral blood. The source of these receptors is a human donor in a cohort sampled during active COVID-19.

This clone was picked up a small number of times. The gene calls are TRBV3-1 (or the pseudogene TRBV3-2) and TRBJ1-2; D is ambiguous. Germline lookup yields CDR1 LGHDT and CDR2 YNNKEL (reference sequence). The CDR3 runs 14 residues. Between the trimmed V and J ends, which lost 1 base and 4 bases, there was a span of 10 bases. The CDR3 DNA reads as TGTGCCAGCAGCCAAGTCGGCGGGAGCTATGGCTACACCTTC. Translating it yields CASSQVGGSYGYTF.

The chain recombines TRBV5-1 with TRBJ2-7; 7 bases are a match to TRBD1. V shed 4 bases and J 4 bases; nucleotides not matched to a gene: 11. The CDR3 is made up of 15 amino acids. Germline-derived CDR1 and CDR2 are SGHRS and YFSETQ. CDR3 coding DNA: TGCGCCAGCAGCCCGAGGGGGCGTTCCTTGTACGAGCAGTACTTC. This gives the protein CASSPRGRSLYEQYF.

This rearrangement joins TRBV5-6 to TRBJ1-3; TRBD1 might be the D (6 bases). This CDR3 is 15 amino acids long. Trimming took 2 bases from V and 3 from J, leaving 12 bases between them. Germline V gene data show CDR1 as SGHDT and CDR2 as YYEEEE. In DNA, the CDR3 is TGTGCCAGCAGCTTTCCGGACAGTCGTGGAAACACCATATATTTT. Translation gives CASSFPDSRGNTIYF.

V gene TRBV3-1 (or the pseudogene TRBV3-2) combines with J gene TRBJ2-1, with D tentatively TRBD1 (5 bases). The germline gives CDR1 LGHDT, CDR2 YNNKEL (reference sequence). Trimming removed 4 bases from V and 9 bases from J, with 13 bases in between. This CDR3 has 13 residues. The CDR3 DNA reads TGTGCCAGCAGCCGCCTAGGGGTAGGTGAGCAGTTCTTC. It yields the protein CASSRLGVGEQFF.

The gene calls are TRBV7-8 and TRBJ2-3, with D tentatively TRBD1 (5 bases). V was shortened by 11 bases and J by 0 bases, with 9 bases between the two germline ends. Germline-derived CDR1 and CDR2 are SGHVS and FQNEAQ. This CDR3 contains 12 residues. CDR3 sequence: CAGQGSTDTQYF. The CDR3 DNA is TGTGCCGGCCAGGGTAGCACAGATACGCAGTATTTT.

The rearrangement uses TRBV6-6 and TRBJ2-3; 11 bases line up with TRBD2. Germline V gives CDR1 MNHNY, CDR2 SVGAGI (reference sequence). J was trimmed by 7 bases and V by 5 bases; bases with no gene match: 11. This CDR3 spans 16 amino acids. Here the CDR3 DNA reads TGTGCCAGCAGTCGAAGTGCGCTAGCGGGGGGATATACGCAGTATTTT. This gives the protein CASSRSALAGGYTQYF.

The chain links TRBV20-1 to TRBJ2-7, with TRBD2 matching over 9 bases. With V trimmed by 3 bases and J by 3 bases, 12 bases remained unmatched. The length of the CDR3 is 16 residues. Germline V gives CDR1 DFQATT, CDR2 SNEGSKA (reference sequence). CDR3 residues: CSASGGGAAVRYEQYF. As DNA, the CDR3 is TGCAGTGCTAGTGGCGGGGGGGCCGCAGTCCGCTACGAGCAGTACTTC.

This clone has just a few counts. The chain recombines TRBV7-3 with TRBJ2-7; TRBD1 matches 8 bases. The CDR3 contains 13 residues. Germline lookup yields CDR1 SGHTA and CDR2 FQGTGA. J was trimmed by 4 bases and V by 5 bases; bases with no gene match: 4. CDR3 amino acids: CASSQGAGYEQYF. The CDR3 nucleotides are TGTGCCAGCAGCCAGGGGGCAGGTTACGAGCAGTACTTC.